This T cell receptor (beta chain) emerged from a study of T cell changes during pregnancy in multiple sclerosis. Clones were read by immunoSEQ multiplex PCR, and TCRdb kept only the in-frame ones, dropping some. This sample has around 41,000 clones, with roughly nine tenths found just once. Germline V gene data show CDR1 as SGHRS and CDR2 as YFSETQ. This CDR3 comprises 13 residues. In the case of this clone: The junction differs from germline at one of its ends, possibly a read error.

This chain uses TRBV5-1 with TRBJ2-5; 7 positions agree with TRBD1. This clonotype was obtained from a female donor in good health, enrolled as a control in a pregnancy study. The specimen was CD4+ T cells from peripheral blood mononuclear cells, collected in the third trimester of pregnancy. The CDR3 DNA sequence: TGCGCCAGCAGCTTGGGGCCGACAGGGCCCTTCGACTTC. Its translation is CASSLGPTGPFDF.